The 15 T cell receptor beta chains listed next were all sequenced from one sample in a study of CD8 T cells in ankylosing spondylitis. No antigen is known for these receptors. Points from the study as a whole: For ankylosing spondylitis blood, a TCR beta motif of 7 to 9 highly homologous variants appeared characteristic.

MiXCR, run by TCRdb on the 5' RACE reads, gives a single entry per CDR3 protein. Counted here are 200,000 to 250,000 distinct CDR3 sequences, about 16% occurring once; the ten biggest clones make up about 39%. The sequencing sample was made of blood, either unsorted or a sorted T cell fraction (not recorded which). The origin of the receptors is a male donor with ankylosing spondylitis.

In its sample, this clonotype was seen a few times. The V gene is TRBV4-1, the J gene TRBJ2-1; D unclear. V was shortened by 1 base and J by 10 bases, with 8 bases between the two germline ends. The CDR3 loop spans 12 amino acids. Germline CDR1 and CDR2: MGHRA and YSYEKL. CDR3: CASSQVDAEQFF. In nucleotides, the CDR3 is TGCGCCAGCAGCCAAGTAGACGCCGAGCAGTTCTTC.

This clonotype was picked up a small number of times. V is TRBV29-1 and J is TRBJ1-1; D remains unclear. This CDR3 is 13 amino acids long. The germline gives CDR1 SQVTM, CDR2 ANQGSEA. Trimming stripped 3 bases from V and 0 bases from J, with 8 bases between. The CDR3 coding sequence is TGCAGCGTTGAGCCCGGCCTGAACACTGAAGCTTTCTTT. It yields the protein CSVEPGLNTEAFF.

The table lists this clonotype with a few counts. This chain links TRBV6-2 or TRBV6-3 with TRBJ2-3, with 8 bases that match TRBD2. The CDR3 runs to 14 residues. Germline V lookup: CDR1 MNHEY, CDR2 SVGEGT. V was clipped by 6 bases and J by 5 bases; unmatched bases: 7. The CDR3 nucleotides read TGTGCCAGCAGACGGGAGGGCCGTGAAGATACGCAGTATTTT. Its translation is CASRREGREDTQYF.

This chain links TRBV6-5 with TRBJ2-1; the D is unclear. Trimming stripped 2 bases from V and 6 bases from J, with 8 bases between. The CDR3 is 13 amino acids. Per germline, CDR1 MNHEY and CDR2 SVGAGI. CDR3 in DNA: TGTGCCAGCAGTTACGACGGATCCAATGAGCAGTTCTTC. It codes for CASSYDGSNEQFF.

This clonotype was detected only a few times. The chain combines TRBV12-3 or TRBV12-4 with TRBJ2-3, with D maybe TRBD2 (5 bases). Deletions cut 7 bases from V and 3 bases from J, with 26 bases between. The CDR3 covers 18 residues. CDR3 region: CASIGFGDEAAVTDTQYF. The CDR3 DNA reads TGTGCCAGCATCGGGTTCGGGGATGAGGCTGCAGTAACAGATACGCAGTATTTT.

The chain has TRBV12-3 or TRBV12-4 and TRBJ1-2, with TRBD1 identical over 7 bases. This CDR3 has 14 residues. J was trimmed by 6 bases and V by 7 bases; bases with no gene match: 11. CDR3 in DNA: TGTGCCAGCAACGACGGACAGGACCAAAATGGCTACACCTTC. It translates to CASNDGQDQNGYTF.

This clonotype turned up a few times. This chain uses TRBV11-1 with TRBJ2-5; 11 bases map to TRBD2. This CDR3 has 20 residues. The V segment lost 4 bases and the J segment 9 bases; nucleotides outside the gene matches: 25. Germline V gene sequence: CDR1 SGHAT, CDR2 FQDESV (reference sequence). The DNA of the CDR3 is TGTGCCAGCAGCTCGACCGACATTATTTTAGCGGGGGGGCCTTTCGAGGCCCAGTACTTC. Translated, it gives CASSSTDIILAGGPFEAQYF.

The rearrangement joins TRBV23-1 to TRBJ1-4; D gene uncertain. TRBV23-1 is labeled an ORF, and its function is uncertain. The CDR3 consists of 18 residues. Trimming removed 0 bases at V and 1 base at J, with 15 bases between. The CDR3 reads CASSQSKPREVTNEKLFF. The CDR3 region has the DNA TGCGCCAGCAGTCAATCGAAACCGAGAGAAGTAACTAATGAAAAACTGTTTTTT.

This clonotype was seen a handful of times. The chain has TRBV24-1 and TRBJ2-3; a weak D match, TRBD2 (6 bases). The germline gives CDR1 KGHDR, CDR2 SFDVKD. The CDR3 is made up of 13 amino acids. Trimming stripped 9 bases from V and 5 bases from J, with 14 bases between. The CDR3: CATGDSVRDTQYF. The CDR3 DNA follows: TGTGCCACCGGGGACTCCGTAAGAGATACGCAGTATTTT.

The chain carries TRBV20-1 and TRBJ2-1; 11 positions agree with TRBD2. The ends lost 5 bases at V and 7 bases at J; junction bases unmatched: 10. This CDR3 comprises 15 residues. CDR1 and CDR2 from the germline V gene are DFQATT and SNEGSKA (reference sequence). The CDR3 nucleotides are TGCAGTGCTCGGCTACTAGCGGGGGCAAAAAATGAGCAGTTCTTC. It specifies CSARLLAGAKNEQFF.

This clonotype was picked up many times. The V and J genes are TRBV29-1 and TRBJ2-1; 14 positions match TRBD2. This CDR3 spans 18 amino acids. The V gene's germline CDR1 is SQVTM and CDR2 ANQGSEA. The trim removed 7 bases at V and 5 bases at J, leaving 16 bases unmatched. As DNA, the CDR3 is TGCAGCGCCGACCTCCCCTTGACTAGCGGGGGGGTTCACAATGAGCAGTTCTTC. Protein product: CSADLPLTSGGVHNEQFF.

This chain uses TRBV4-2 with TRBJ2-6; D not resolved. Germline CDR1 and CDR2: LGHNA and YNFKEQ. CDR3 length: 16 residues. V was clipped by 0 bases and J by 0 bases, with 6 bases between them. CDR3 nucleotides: TGTGCCAGCAGCCAAGATGGTTACTCTGGGGCCAACGTCCTGACTTTC. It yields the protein CASSQDGYSGANVLTF.

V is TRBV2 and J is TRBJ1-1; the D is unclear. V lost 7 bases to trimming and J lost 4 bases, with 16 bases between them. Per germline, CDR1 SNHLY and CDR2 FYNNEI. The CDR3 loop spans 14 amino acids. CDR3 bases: TGTGCCAGCACTTTTTCCGAGAGTCGCACTGAAGCTTTCTTT. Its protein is CASTFSESRTEAFF.

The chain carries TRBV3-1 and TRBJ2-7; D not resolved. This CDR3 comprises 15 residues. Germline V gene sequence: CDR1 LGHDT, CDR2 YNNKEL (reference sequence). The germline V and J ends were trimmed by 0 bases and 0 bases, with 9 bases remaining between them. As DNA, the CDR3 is TGTGCCAGCAGCCAAGAAACCTCGAGCTCCTACGAGCAGTACTTC. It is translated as CASSQETSSSYEQYF.

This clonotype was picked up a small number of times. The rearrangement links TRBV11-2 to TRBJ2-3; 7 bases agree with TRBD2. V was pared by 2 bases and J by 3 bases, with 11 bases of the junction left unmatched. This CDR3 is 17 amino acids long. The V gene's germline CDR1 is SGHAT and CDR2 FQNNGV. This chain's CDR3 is CASSLPPTSRTTDTQYF. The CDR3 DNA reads TGTGCCAGCAGCTTACCTCCGACTAGCAGAACAACAGATACGCAGTATTTT.